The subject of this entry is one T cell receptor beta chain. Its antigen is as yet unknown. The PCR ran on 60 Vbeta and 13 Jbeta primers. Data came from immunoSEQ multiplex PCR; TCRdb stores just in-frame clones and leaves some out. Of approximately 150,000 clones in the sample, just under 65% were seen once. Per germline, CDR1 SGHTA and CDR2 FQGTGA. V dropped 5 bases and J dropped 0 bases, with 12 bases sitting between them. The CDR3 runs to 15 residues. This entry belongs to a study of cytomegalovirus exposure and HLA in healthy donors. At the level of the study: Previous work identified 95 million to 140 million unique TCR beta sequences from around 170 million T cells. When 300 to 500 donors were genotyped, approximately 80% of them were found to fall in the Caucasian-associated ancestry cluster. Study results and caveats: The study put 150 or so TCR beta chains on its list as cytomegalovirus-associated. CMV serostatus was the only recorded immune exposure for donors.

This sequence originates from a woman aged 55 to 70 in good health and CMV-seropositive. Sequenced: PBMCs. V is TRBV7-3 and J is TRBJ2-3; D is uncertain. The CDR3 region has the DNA TGTGCCAGCAGCCCGACCGGGTATAGCACAGATACGCAGTATTTT. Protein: CASSPTGYSTDTQYF.